These 9 T cell receptor beta chains originate from one sample sequenced in a study of T cells expressing NK-cell markers. TCRdb re-called the 5' RACE reads and catalogs CDR3 proteins one per entry, DNA excluded. The sample table sets out 140,000 or so distinct CDR3 sequences. The sequenced sample consisted of blood T cells: a sorted CD56 or NKG2C T cell subset, CD4+ or CD8+ T cells, or bulk PBMC T cells (not recorded which). These receptors all come from a man aged 18 to 29 in good health.

CDR3 sequence: CASRLGTQEYF. The V call is TRBV7-9, the J call TRBJ2-7; TCRdb reports TRBD1, a call that lacks DNA to check it against. Germline assignment: CDR1 SEHNR and CDR2 FQNEAQ (reference sequence). This CDR3 contains 11 residues.

The rearrangement uses TRBV21-1 and TRBJ2-2. TRBV21-1 is annotated as a pseudogene. The CDR3 consists of 15 residues. The CDR3 reads CASSKAASTDGELFF.

The V and J genes are TRBV7-9 and TRBJ2-7; TCRdb's D gene call, TRBD1, goes unchecked for lack of DNA. The CDR3 contains 15 residues. The V gene's germline CDR1 is SEHNR and CDR2 FQNEAQ (reference sequence). The chain's CDR3 is CASSTATGVGREQYF.

The chain recombines TRBV11-2 with TRBJ2-7; TCRdb proposes TRBD2, but this gene call is untestable without DNA. Germline-derived CDR1 and CDR2 are SGHAT and FQNNGV. The CDR3 spans 14 residues. CDR3 amino acids: CASSFVGDEDEQYF.

V gene TRBV5-1 combines with J gene TRBJ2-1; absent DNA, TCRdb's TRBD2 call cannot be checked. Per germline, CDR1 SGHRS and CDR2 YFSETQ. The CDR3 sequence is 17 residues long. The CDR3 loop is CASSLWGLAGGSDEQFF.

The rearrangement links TRBV25-1 to TRBJ2-4; TCRdb names TRBD1, which stays unverified in the absence of DNA. This CDR3 spans 16 amino acids. Germline V gene lookup returns CDR1 MGHDK and CDR2 SYGVNS. CDR3 sequence: CASSGGEGPGFGIQYF.

The chain links TRBV6-6 to TRBJ2-3. CDR1 is MNHNY and CDR2 is SVGAGI in the germline V gene (reference sequence). There are 12 residues in the CDR3. The CDR3 sequence is CASSYPADTQYF.

The CDR3 spells CASSSLAGAAFNEQFF. The chain has TRBV6-5 and TRBJ2-1. The CDR3 runs to 16 residues. CDR1 and CDR2 from the germline V gene are MNHEY and SVGAGI.

The rearrangement uses TRBV4-2 and TRBJ2-1. Germline V gene data show CDR1 as LGHNA and CDR2 as YNFKEQ. The CDR3 has 18 residues. CDR3 in amino acids: CASSQDNLRERSYNEQFF.